This TCR beta chain was sequenced during a study of OX40 agonist ivuxolimab in advanced cancers. Study summary: Cohort: about 82% men, mean age 60, aged roughly 23 to 90.

The table came from immunoSEQ multiplex PCR; TCRdb's copy has only in-frame clones and leaves some out. The data show roughly 23,000 clones, 80% to 90% seen once. The TCR originated in an adult with an advanced solid tumor such as melanoma, head and neck, liver or kidney cancer. Sequencing used CD4+ or CD8+ T cells sorted from blood, obtained in a trial of the OX40 agonist ivuxolimab.

The CDR3 reads CASSDSISTDTQYF. CDR3 DNA sequence: TGTGCCAGCAGTGACTCGATTAGCACAGATACGCAGTATTTT. The chain links TRBV6-4 to TRBJ2-3, with no clear D. Germline values: CDR1 MRHNA, CDR2 SNTAGT. V was cut by 0 bases and J by 0 bases, with 4 bases left in between. This CDR3 spans 14 amino acids.